The next 28 T cell receptor beta chains were all read from a single sample in a study of persistence of HIV-infected CD4 T cells. Sequencing used immunoSEQ version 4 in survey mode. Data came from immunoSEQ multiplex PCR; TCRdb stores just in-frame clones and leaves some out. This sample has approximately 30,000 clones; roughly 86% occur once, and the top ten carry 4% to 5%. Their antigens remain unidentified. The stimulus was lysate of CMV-infected fibroblasts, about 10 ug/mL. Memory cells lacking CD40L and CD69 with high CD45RO were sorted. The starting material was CD4+ T cells sorted from PBMCs after roughly 18-hour stimulation, obtained from a patient who received antiretroviral therapy. The receptor set was obtained from an adult man with HIV who was CMV-seropositive.

The rearrangement links TRBV7-2 to TRBJ2-3; 10 nucleotides agree with TRBD2. Germline CDR1 is SGHTA and CDR2 is FQGNSA. CDR3 length: 16 amino acids. The junction had 6 bases not matched to a gene; V was cut back by 5 bases and J by 1 base. The CDR3 DNA reads as TGTGCCAGCAGCAAACTAGCGGGGAGCGGCACAGATACGCAGTATTTT. Residues: CASSKLAGSGTDTQYF. Supplemented by reference TRBV7-2 and TRBJ2-3, the full variable domain reads GAGVSQSPSNKVTEKGKDVELRCDPISGHTALYWYRQSLGQGLEFLIYFQGNSAPDKSGLPSDRFSAERTGGSVSTLTIQRTQQEDSAVYLCASSKLAGSGTDTQYFGPGTRLTVL.

As to this clone: This is likely a read error, given that the CDR3 carries no conserved phenylalanine or tryptophan at its end. The limits of the CDR3 on the DNA are not certain, so only TCRdb's listed CDR3 is given. This sequence joins TRBV23-1 and TRBJ2-7; TRBD2 is the table's D call, not checked against the DNA. TRBV23-1 qualifies as an ORF whose function is uncertain. Termini included, the CDR3 measures 14 amino acids. CDR3 sequence reads: CASNNIGPGVAQVP.

The chain couples TRBV6-5 to TRBJ2-3, with a possible D match to TRBD2 (6 bases). The CDR3 consists of 14 residues. The ends were cut back, 2 bases at V and 2 bases at J, with 8 bases in the middle. The germline V gene has CDR1 MNHEY and CDR2 SVGAGI. CDR3: CASSYGGTTDTQYF. DNA of the CDR3: TGTGCCAGCAGTTACGGCGGGACCACAGATACGCAGTATTTT.

The chain joins TRBV29-1 to TRBJ2-5, with D hard to call. The CDR3 consists of 13 residues. The germline V gene encodes CDR1 SQVTM and CDR2 ANQGSEA. Trimming removed 0 bases at V and 5 bases at J, with 10 bases between. The CDR3 region is CSVEDLQYETQYF. CDR3 sequence (DNA): TGCAGCGTTGAAGATCTTCAGTACGAGACCCAGTACTTC.

J is TRBJ2-2 and V is TRBV5-1; 9 nucleotides match TRBD1. The J segment lost 7 bases and the V segment lost 3 bases, leaving 7 bases of the junction unmatched. The CDR3 is 15 residues long. From germline, CDR1 is SGHRS and CDR2 YFSETQ. The CDR3 bases are TGCGCCAGCAGCTCGATACAGGGGGCGAACGGGGAGCTGTTTTTT. Amino acids: CASSSIQGANGELFF.

The CDR3 region is CASSQGRVTEAFF. The CDR3, as DNA: TGTGCCAGCAGTCAGGGACGAGTCACTGAAGCTTTCTTT. The chain links TRBV6-5 to TRBJ1-1, with a possible D match to TRBD1 (5 bases). V lost 5 bases and J 4 bases, leaving 11 bases between the germline ends. This CDR3 has 13 amino acids. Looked up from germline, CDR1 is MNHEY and CDR2 is SVGAGI.

The chain carries TRBV7-9 and TRBJ2-2; 9 bases line up with TRBD1. The germline gives CDR1 SEHNR, CDR2 FQNEAQ (reference sequence). V shed 5 bases and J 3 bases; nucleotides not matched to a gene: 7. The CDR3 loop spans 16 amino acids. The CDR3 region has the DNA TGTGCCAGCAGCCCGAGGGGACAGGGAGACACCGGGGAGCTGTTTTTT. Its translation is CASSPRGQGDTGELFF.

The chain is built from TRBV5-1 and TRBJ2-6; 8 positions match TRBD1. This CDR3 has 20 amino acids. V was pared by 0 bases and J by 0 bases, with 11 bases of the junction left unmatched. CDR1 is SGHRS and CDR2 is YFSETQ in the germline V gene. As DNA, the CDR3 is TGCGCCAGCAGCTTGGTAACCGGGGCAGGGGGCAGCTCTGGGGCCAACGTCCTGACTTTC. This gives the protein CASSLVTGAGGSSGANVLTF.

V gene TRBV5-1 combines with J gene TRBJ2-6; the D gene is possibly TRBD1 (5 bases). The CDR3 totals 17 residues. Germline V gene lookup returns CDR1 SGHRS and CDR2 YFSETQ. V was clipped by 3 bases and J by 4 bases, with 17 bases between them. The CDR3 DNA reads TGCGCCAGCAGCTCGGACATCCTTAAGGCGGGGGCCAACGTCCTGACTTTC. It encodes CASSSDILKAGANVLTF.

This sequence joins TRBV7-3 and TRBJ2-1, with 8 bases matching TRBD1. This CDR3 has 13 residues. With 4 bases clipped from V and 7 bases from J, the junction kept 3 bases outside the gene matches. Germline values: CDR1 SGHTA, CDR2 FQGTGA. CDR3 sequence (DNA): TGTGCCAGCAGCTCGACAGGGGTAAATGAGCAGTTCTTC. Protein product: CASSSTGVNEQFF.

This chain uses TRBV3-1 (or the pseudogene TRBV3-2) with TRBJ1-4; a weak D match, TRBD1 (5 bases). Germline V gives CDR1 LGHDT, CDR2 YNNKEL (reference sequence). The CDR3 consists of 16 residues. Trimming cost V 0 bases and J 8 bases, with 16 bases left between them. CDR3 amino acids: CASSQEAWGKGEKLFF. The CDR3 nucleotides read TGTGCCAGCAGCCAAGAGGCTTGGGGGAAGGGAGAAAAACTGTTTTTT.

The chain has TRBV25-1 and TRBJ2-2; D possibly corresponds to TRBD2 (5 bases). V lost 10 bases and J 2 bases, leaving 14 bases between the germline ends. Germline lookup yields CDR1 MGHDK and CDR2 SYGVNS. This CDR3 is 14 amino acids long. The CDR3 region is CATNRGPNTGELFF. Written as DNA, the CDR3 is TGTGCCACCAATAGAGGGCCTAACACCGGGGAGCTGTTTTTT.

The chain links TRBV5-1 to TRBJ2-3; 7 bases align to TRBD2. Germline CDR1 SGHRS, CDR2 YFSETQ. The CDR3 has 14 residues. With V trimmed by 2 bases and J by 3 bases, 3 bases remained unmatched. CDR3 in amino acids: CASSFGGRTDTQYF. In nucleotides, the CDR3 is TGCGCCAGCAGCTTCGGGGGGAGGACAGATACGCAGTATTTT.

This clone came up a few times. The V gene is TRBV11-3, the J gene TRBJ1-2, with 8 bases that match TRBD1. With 0 bases clipped from V and 3 bases from J, the junction kept 6 bases outside the gene matches. CDR3 size: 16 residues. CDR1 is SGHNT, CDR2 YENEEA, per germline. In nucleotides, the CDR3 is TGTGCCAGCAGCTTAGATTTGACAGGGGTGTACTATGGCTACACCTTC. As protein: CASSLDLTGVYYGYTF. Looking up the rest from reference TRBV11-3 and TRBJ1-2 gives the full variable domain: EAGVVQSPRYKIIEKKQPVAFWCNPISGHNTLYWYLQNLGQGPELLIRYENEEAVDDSQLPKDRFSAERLKGVDSTLKIQPAELGDSAVYLCASSLDLTGVYYGYTFGSGTRLTVV.

The rearrangement uses TRBV18 and TRBJ2-7; D gene uncertain. CDR3 length: 14 amino acids. From germline, CDR1 is KGHSH and CDR2 LQKENI. The V gene lost 3 bases and the J gene lost 0 bases, with 9 bases spanning the gap. CDR3 region: CASSPGFSSYEQYF. Here the CDR3 DNA reads TGTGCCAGCTCACCCGGGTTCAGCTCCTACGAGCAGTACTTC.

The V gene is TRBV3-1 (or the pseudogene TRBV3-2), the J gene TRBJ2-3, with a possible D match to TRBD2 (5 bases). The CDR3 spans 16 residues. The V end lost 1 base, the J end lost 3 bases, and 14 bases lay between the germline ends. Germline assignment: CDR1 LGHDT and CDR2 YNNKEL (reference sequence). The CDR3 nucleotides are TGTGCCAGCAGCCAAGTGACACGGGGAGAGACAGATACGCAGTATTTT. It encodes CASSQVTRGETDTQYF.

V usage is TRBV6-5 and J usage is TRBJ2-7; TRBD1 matches 10 bases. CDR3 length: 14 residues. Trimming took 6 bases from V and 3 from J; bases not matched to a gene: 5. Germline-derived CDR1 and CDR2 are MNHEY and SVGAGI. This CDR3 is CASSPGQGYYEQYF. DNA of the CDR3: TGTGCCAGCAGCCCGGGACAGGGGTACTACGAGCAGTACTTC.

This clone is a singleton in its sample. This chain's CDR3 is CASTLDGSSYNSPLHF. The DNA of the CDR3 is TGTGCCAGCACTCTGGACGGGAGCTCCTATAATTCACCCCTCCACTTT. V and J are TRBV2 and TRBJ1-6; D is uncertain. Germline CDR1 SNHLY, CDR2 FYNNEI. The CDR3 sequence is 16 residues long. Trimming took off 7 bases at V and 0 bases at J, with 13 bases between the two ends.

The chain carries TRBV19 and TRBJ1-5; no reliable D call. The germline V gene has CDR1 LNHDA and CDR2 SQIVND (reference sequence). Trimming shortened V by 5 bases and J by 9 bases, and 14 bases separated the two germline ends. The CDR3 is 13 amino acids. The chain's CDR3 is CASSFQIGAPQHF. The CDR3, as DNA: TGTGCCAGTAGTTTCCAGATTGGAGCGCCCCAGCATTTT.

The chain links TRBV5-1 to TRBJ1-1; the match to TRBD1 covers 8 bases. Per the germline V gene, CDR1 is SGHRS and CDR2 is YFSETQ. With 3 bases clipped from V and 4 bases from J, the junction kept 8 bases outside the gene matches. This CDR3 region has 15 residues. CDR3 coding DNA: TGCGCCAGCAGCTGGACAGGGCTCTCGGTCACTGAAGCTTTCTTT. Translated, it gives CASSWTGLSVTEAFF. The whole variable domain, remainder taken from reference TRBV5-1 and TRBJ1-1, is KAGVTQTPRYLIKTRGQQVTLSCSPISGHRSVSWYQQTPGQGLQFLFEYFSETQRNKGNFPGRFSGRQFSNSRSEMNVSTLELGDSALYLCASSWTGLSVTEAFFGQGTRLTVV.

The gene calls are TRBV9 and TRBJ1-2, with 7 bases that match TRBD1. CDR3 length: 15 amino acids. The V and J ends lost 0 bases and 4 bases, in that order; junction bases with no gene match: 6. In germline, CDR1 is SGDLS, CDR2 YYNGEE. CDR3 nucleotide sequence: TGTGCCAGCAGCGTAGCGGGACAGCCCTCCTATGGCTACACCTTC. Translated, it gives CASSVAGQPSYGYTF.

The chain uses TRBV19 and TRBJ2-2; either TRBD1 or TRBD2 may supply D (5 bases each). The germline V gene has CDR1 LNHDA and CDR2 SQIVND (reference sequence). This CDR3 comprises 14 residues. V lost 10 bases and J 0 bases, leaving 12 bases between the germline ends. The CDR3 DNA is TGTGCCACCACGGGACGGACGAACACCGGGGAGCTGTTTTTT. This translates into CATTGRTNTGELFF.

The chain links TRBV7-2 to TRBJ1-2; D gene unclear. This CDR3 comprises 13 residues. Trimming took off 4 bases at V and 4 bases at J, with 10 bases between the two ends. Germline values: CDR1 SGHTA, CDR2 FQGNSA. CDR3 loop: CASSSRQVYGYTF. CDR3 nucleotide sequence: TGTGCCAGCAGCTCTCGGCAGGTCTATGGCTACACCTTC.

This clone came up a few times. V and J are TRBV7-8 and TRBJ1-5; D unclear. The CDR3 runs to 16 residues. Germline assignment: CDR1 SGHVS and CDR2 FQNEAQ. V lost 1 base and J 4 bases, leaving 14 bases between the germline ends. This chain's CDR3 is CASSLGLGLGNQPQHF. The CDR3 DNA is TGTGCCAGCAGCTTAGGTCTTGGGTTGGGGAATCAGCCCCAGCATTTT.

The chain combines TRBV6-5 with TRBJ1-4; D is perhaps TRBD1 (6 bases). V was clipped by 0 bases and J by 5 bases, with 10 bases between them. The CDR3 loop spans 15 amino acids. Germline V gene lookup returns CDR1 MNHEY and CDR2 SVGAGI. The CDR3 protein is CASSYSQDRNEKLFF. CDR3 DNA: TGTGCCAGCAGTTACTCACAGGACAGAAATGAAAAACTGTTTTTT.

This clone was recorded only once. This chain links TRBV12-5 with TRBJ2-2; D ambiguous. Trimming left V 2 bases short and J 0 bases short, with 7 bases between. CDR1 and CDR2 from the germline V gene are LGHNT and FRNRAP. The CDR3 covers 15 residues. CDR3 in amino acids: CASGLIAANTGELFF. CDR3 nucleotide sequence: TGTGCTAGTGGTTTGATTGCAGCGAACACCGGGGAGCTGTTTTTT. Using reference TRBV12-5 and TRBJ2-2 for the parts outside the CDR3, the full variable domain is DARVTQTPRHKVTEMGQEVTMRCQPILGHNTVFWYRQTMMQGLELLAYFRNRAPLDDSGMPKDRFSAEMPDATLATLKIQPSEPRDSAVYFCASGLIAANTGELFFGEGSRLTVL.

This chain joins TRBV3-1 (or the pseudogene TRBV3-2) and TRBJ1-3; weak D call: TRBD1 (6 bases). This CDR3 spans 14 amino acids. CDR1 LGHDT and CDR2 YNNKEL come from the germline V gene (reference sequence). V lost 3 bases to trimming and J lost 4 bases, with 10 bases between them. CDR3: CASSHQGLGNTIYF. The CDR3 nucleotides read TGTGCCAGCAGCCACCAGGGGCTCGGAAACACCATATATTTT.

This clone showed up just a few times. V usage is TRBV5-1 and J usage is TRBJ2-7; tentative D call: TRBD1 (6 bases). The CDR3 extends over 15 amino acids. CDR1 and CDR2 (germline): SGHRS, YFSETQ. Trimming took off 0 bases at V and 0 bases at J, with 10 bases between the two ends. The CDR3: CASSLARGYSYEQYF. The CDR3 DNA follows: TGCGCCAGCAGCTTGGCCAGGGGCTACTCCTACGAGCAGTACTTC.